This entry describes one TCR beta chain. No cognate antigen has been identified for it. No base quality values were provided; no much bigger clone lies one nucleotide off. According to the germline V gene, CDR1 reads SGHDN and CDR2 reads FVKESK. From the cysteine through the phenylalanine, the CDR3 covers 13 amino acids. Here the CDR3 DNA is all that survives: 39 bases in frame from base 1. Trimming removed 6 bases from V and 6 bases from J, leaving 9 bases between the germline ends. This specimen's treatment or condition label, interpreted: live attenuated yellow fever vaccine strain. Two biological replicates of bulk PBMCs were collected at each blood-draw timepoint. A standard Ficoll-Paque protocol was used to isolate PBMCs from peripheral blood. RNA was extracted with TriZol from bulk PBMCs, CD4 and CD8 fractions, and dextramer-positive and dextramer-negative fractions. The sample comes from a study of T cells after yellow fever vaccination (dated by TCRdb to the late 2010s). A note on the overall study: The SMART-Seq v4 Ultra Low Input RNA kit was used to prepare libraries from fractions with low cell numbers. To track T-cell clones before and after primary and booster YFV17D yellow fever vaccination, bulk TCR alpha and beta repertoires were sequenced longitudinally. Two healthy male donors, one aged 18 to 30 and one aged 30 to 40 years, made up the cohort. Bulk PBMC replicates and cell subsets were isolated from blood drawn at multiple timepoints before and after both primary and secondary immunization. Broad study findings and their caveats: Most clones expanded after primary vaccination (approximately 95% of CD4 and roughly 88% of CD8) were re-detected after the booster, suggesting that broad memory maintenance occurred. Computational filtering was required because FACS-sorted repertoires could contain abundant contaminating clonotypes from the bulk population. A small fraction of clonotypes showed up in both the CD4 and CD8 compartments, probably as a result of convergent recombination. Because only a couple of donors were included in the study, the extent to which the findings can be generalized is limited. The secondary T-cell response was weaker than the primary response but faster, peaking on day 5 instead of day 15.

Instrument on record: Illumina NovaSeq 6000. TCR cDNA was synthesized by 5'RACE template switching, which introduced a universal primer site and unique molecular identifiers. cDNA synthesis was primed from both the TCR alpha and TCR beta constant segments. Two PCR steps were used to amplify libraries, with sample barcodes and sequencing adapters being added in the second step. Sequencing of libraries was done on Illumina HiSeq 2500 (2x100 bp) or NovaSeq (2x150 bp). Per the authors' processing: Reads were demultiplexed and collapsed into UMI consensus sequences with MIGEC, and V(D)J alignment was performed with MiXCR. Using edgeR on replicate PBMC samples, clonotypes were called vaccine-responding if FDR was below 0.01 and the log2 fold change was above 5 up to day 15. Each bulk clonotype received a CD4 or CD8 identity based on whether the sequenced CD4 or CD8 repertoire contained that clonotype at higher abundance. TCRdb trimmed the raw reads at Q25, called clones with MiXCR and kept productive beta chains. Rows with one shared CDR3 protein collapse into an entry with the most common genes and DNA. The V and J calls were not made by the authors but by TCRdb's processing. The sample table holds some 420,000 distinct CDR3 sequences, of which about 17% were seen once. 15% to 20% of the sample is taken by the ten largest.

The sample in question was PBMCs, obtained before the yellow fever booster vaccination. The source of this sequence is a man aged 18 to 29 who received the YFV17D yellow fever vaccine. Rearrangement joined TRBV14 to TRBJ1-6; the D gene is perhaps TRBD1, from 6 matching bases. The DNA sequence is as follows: TGTGCCAGCAGTAGGGACACTAATTCACCCCTCCACTTT. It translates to CASSRDTNSPLHF.